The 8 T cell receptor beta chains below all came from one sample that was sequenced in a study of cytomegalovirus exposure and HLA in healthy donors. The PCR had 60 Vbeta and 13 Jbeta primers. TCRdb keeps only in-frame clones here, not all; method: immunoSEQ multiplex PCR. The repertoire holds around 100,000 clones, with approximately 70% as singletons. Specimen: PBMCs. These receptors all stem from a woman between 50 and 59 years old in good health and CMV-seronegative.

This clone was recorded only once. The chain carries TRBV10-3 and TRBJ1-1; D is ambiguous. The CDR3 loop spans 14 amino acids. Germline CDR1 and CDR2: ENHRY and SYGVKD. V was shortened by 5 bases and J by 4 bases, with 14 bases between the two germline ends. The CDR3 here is CAISRGVEGTEAFF. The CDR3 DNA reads TGTGCCATCAGTCGCGGGGTCGAAGGCACTGAAGCTTTCTTT.

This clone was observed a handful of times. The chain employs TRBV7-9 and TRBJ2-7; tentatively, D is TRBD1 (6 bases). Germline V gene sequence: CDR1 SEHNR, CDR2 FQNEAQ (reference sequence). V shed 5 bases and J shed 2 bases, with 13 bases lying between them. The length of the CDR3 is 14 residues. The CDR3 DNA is TGTGCCAGCAGCAAACCAAGGGGGACCTACGAGCAGTACTTC. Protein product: CASSKPRGTYEQYF. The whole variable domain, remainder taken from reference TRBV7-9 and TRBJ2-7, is DTGVSQNPRHKITKRGQNVTFRCDPISEHNRLYWYRQTLGQGPEFLTYFQNEAQLEKSRLLSDRFSAERPKGSFSTLEIQRTEQGDSAMYLCASSKPRGTYEQYFGPGTRLTVT.

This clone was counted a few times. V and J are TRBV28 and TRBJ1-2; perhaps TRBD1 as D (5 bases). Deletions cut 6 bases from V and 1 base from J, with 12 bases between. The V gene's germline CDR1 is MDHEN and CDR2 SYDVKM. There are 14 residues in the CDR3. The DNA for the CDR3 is TGTGCCAGCAGCTCGACCGACAGTAACTATGGCTACACCTTC. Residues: CASSSTDSNYGYTF.

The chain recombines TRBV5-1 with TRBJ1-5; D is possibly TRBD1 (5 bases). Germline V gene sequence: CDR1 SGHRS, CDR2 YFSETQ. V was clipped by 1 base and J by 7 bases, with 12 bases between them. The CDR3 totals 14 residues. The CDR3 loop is CASSLWGEDQPQHF. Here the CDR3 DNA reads TGCGCCAGCAGCTTGTGGGGGGAGGACCAGCCCCAGCATTTT.

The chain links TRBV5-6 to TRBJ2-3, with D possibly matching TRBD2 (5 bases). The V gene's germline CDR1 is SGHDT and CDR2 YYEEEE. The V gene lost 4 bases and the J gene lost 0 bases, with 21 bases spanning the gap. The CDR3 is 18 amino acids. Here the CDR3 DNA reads TGTGCCAGCAGCCCCACCTTGTGGCGGAGGACTAGCACAGATACGCAGTATTTT. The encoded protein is CASSPTLWRRTSTDTQYF.

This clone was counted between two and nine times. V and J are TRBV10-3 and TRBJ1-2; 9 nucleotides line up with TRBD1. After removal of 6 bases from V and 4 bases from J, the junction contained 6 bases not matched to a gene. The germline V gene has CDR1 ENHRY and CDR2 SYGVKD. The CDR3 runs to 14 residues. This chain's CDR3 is CAIRPDRGSYGYTF. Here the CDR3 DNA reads TGTGCCATCAGACCGGACAGGGGAAGCTATGGCTACACCTTC.

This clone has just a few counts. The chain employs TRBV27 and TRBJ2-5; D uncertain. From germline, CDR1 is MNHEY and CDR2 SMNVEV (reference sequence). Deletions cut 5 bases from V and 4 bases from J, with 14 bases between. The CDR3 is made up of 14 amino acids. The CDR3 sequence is CASSPLALGETQYF. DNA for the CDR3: TGTGCCAGCAGTCCCTTAGCCTTAGGAGAGACCCAGTACTTC.

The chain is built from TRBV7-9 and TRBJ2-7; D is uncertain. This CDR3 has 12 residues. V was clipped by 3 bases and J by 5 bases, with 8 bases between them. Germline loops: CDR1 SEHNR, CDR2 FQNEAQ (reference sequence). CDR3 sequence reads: CASSLLSHEQYF. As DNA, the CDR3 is TGTGCCAGCAGCTTGTTAAGCCACGAGCAGTACTTC.